Here is one TCR beta chain with its context. The antigen is undetermined. These data come from a study of T cells in Graves' hyperthyroidism and ophthalmopathy. TCR beta CDR3 regions were amplified from RNA transcripts. TCR CDR3 regions were first amplified by RT-PCR with HTBI primers. TCRdb reprocessed the multiplex PCR reads with MiXCR, giving one entry per CDR3 protein. The sample yields just over 550,000 distinct CDR3 sequences, around 46% seen once. CDR1 and CDR2 (germline): SGHVS, FQNEAQ. The CDR3 is 15 residues long. The V end was cut by 3 bases, the J end by 3 bases, with 14 bases between. The study left out patients who had uncontrolled infection, other autoimmune disease, pregnancy or lactation. Based on clinical symptoms, serum thyroxine and TRAb, thyroid ultrasound and orbital computed tomography, diagnoses were reached. Study-wide results and caveats: Most thyroid clonotypes that were expanded above 0.001 also turned up in blood. The model foresaw ophthalmopathy a median roughly 6 months prior to onset.

The TCR sequence derives from a young woman with Graves' hyperthyroidism. This rearrangement joins TRBV7-8 to TRBJ2-5; D is possibly TRBD2 (6 bases). Material for sequencing was peripheral blood or thyroid tissue (not recorded which). In nucleotides, the CDR3 is TGTGCCAGCAGCTTCCCAGCGGAGGGAAAAGAGACCCAGTACTTC. It codes for CASSFPAEGKETQYF. The full variable domain, rest sourced from reference TRBV7-8 and TRBJ2-5, is GAGVSQSPRYKVAKRGQDVALRCDPISGHVSLFWYQQALGQGPEFLTYFQNEAQLDKSGLPSDRFFAERPEGSVSTLKIQRTQQEDSAVYLCASSFPAEGKETQYFGPGTRLLVL.